Listed below are T cell receptor beta chains from one sample, sequenced in a study of T-cell memory formation after mild COVID-19. TCRdb reprocessed the 5' RACE reads via MiXCR and lists one record per CDR3 protein. Of 250,000 to 300,000 distinct CDR3 sequences detected, 15% to 20% appear once; the ten largest clones hold roughly a fifth. The sequenced material came from PBMCs or a T cell subset sorted from them (not recorded which). All receptors come from a man in his late teens or twenties who had mild COVID-19 (a few samples of this study predate the infection). Cell type and time point are not known. Both conserved end residues are part of each CDR3. Each record gives: J gene, D gene, V gene, clone size, CDR3 DNA, CDR3 protein. The D gene is left open where the match is weak. Some rows mark clone size as missing; the rest say once, few, many or name a class of expanded clone.

TRBJ1-2 . TRBV6-5 few TGTGCCAGCAGTTCCAATGGGGTGTGGGGCTACACCTTC CASSSNGVWGYTF
TRBJ2-1 TRBD1 TRBV7-9 few TGTGCCAGCAGCTTTTTACAGGGGGCGTATGAGCAGTTCTTC CASSFLQGAYEQFF
TRBJ2-1 . TRBV18 few TGTGCCAGCTCACCACCCAGACAGCTAAATGAGCAGTTCTTC CASSPPRQLNEQFF
TRBJ2-1 TRBD2 TRBV6-2/TRBV6-3 few TGTGCCAGTTCGCGGGTGAGGACGGGACTATCCTACAATGAGCAGTTCTTC CASSRVRTGLSYNEQFF
TRBJ2-3 . TRBV7-9 . TGTGCCAGCAGCTTAGCAGGGAGCGGGACATGGGGCACAGATACGCAGTATTTT CASSLAGSGTWGTDTQYF
TRBJ1-1 . TRBV5-5 few TGTGCCAGCAGCTTTCGAAGCGGCGAGAACACTGAAGCTTTCTTT CASSFRSGENTEAFF
TRBJ2-3 . TRBV12-3/TRBV12-4 few TGTGCCAGCGCTCAAGCGGCAGGTAGCACAGATACGCAGTATTTT CASAQAAGSTDTQYF
TRBJ2-1 . TRBV9 . TGTGCCAGCAGCGCAACAGGTGACGCCTACAATGAGCAGTTCTTC CASSATGDAYNEQFF
TRBJ1-2 . TRBV4-3 many TGCGCCAGCAGCCAAGAACGGTGGACCTATGGCTACACCTTC CASSQERWTYGYTF
TRBJ2-5 . TRBV7-2 few TGTGCCAGCAGCTACAGGGTCGGAGAGACCCAGTACTTC CASSYRVGETQYF
TRBJ2-3 TRBD2 TRBV7-6 . TGTGCCAGCAGCTTATTCGGGGGGGCAGATACGCAGTATTTT CASSLFGGADTQYF
TRBJ2-7 TRBD2 TRBV7-9 many TGTGCCAGCAGCCCTAGCGGGGGGCTCACAGCCTACGAGCAGTACTTC CASSPSGGLTAYEQYF
TRBJ2-7 . TRBV7-2 . TGTGCCAGCAGCTTGTTCCCGGGATCCGGACTTTACGAGCAGTACTTC CASSLFPGSGLYEQYF
TRBJ2-1 TRBD2 TRBV7-2 few TGTGCCAGCAGCCAGCGGGGGTGGAATGAGCAGTTCTTC CASSQRGWNEQFF
TRBJ2-5 . TRBV5-1 few TGCGCCAGCAGCCCGGGGCGTAGCTTCCCCCATCAAGAGACCCAGTACTTC CASSPGRSFPHQETQYF
TRBJ1-5 . TRBV7-6 . TGTGCCAGCAGCTTAGGGCAGGGTATACAGCCCCAGCATTTT CASSLGQGIQPQHF
TRBJ2-5 TRBD2 TRBV18 many TGTGCCAGCTCACCACCTACCGGGACTAGCGTGGAGACCCAGTACTTC CASSPPTGTSVETQYF
TRBJ2-3 TRBD2 TRBV6-2/TRBV6-3 few TGTGCCAGCAGTTACGGGGGGGGCACAGATACGCAGTATTTT CASSYGGGTDTQYF
TRBJ2-2 . TRBV29-1 . TGCAGCGGCCGGGGCTACACCGGGGAGCTGTTTTTT CSGRGYTGELFF
TRBJ2-7 . TRBV7-3 . TGTGCCAGCAGCCCATTCCCAGGAGACTACGAGCAGTACTTC CASSPFPGDYEQYF
TRBJ2-2 . TRBV6-5 many TGTGCCAGCAGTTACTCGAGGTTGGCGAACACCGGGGAGCTGTTTTTT CASSYSRLANTGELFF
TRBJ1-2 . TRBV11-2 few TGTGCCAGCAGCTTAGCGGGGTGGTATGGCTACACCTTC CASSLAGWYGYTF
TRBJ2-1 . TRBV7-2 few TGTGCCAGCAGCTTAATGCGGGTTGAGCAGTTCTTC CASSLMRVEQFF
TRBJ2-3 TRBD2 TRBV20-1 . TGCAGTGCGCGACTAGCGGGATTTGCAGATACGCAGTATTTT CSARLAGFADTQYF
TRBJ1-1 TRBD1 TRBV6-6 few TGTGCCAGCATCAACAGGGGGCCTAACACTGAAGCTTTCTTT CASINRGPNTEAFF
TRBJ2-3 . TRBV7-8 . TGTGCCAGCAGCTTAGCTGGGTGGGGGGGCGCAACAGATACGCAGTATTTT CASSLAGWGGATDTQYF
TRBJ1-4 TRBD1 TRBV4-3 . TGCGCCAGCAGCCAAAGGGGACAGGGTGAAAAACTGTTTTTT CASSQRGQGEKLFF
TRBJ2-7 . TRBV29-1 few TGCAGCGTACAGGGAACCTACGAGCAGTACTTC CSVQGTYEQYF
TRBJ1-6 . TRBV6-5 few TGTGCCGCGGGGTTCTCCTATAATTCACCCCTCCACTTT CAAGFSYNSPLHF
TRBJ1-6 TRBD1 TRBV7-2 few TGTGCCAGCAGCTTAGCCGCAGGGACAGGGACCTCACCCCTCCACTTT CASSLAAGTGTSPLHF
TRBJ2-1 . TRBV6-2/TRBV6-3 . TGTGCCAGCAGTTACTTAGCTGGGAATGAGCAGTTCTTC CASSYLAGNEQFF
TRBJ2-3 . TRBV29-1 . TGCAGCGTTGAAGTCGCCTCCAGCACAGATACGCAGTATTTT CSVEVASSTDTQYF
TRBJ1-4 . TRBV5-1 few TGCGCCAGCAGCTTGGTGGGGGAAAAACTGTTTTTT CASSLVGEKLFF
TRBJ2-5 . TRBV10-2 few TGCGCCAGCAGTGAGGAGTTCCGGGCAGAGACCCAGTACTTC CASSEEFRAETQYF
TRBJ2-2 . TRBV7-3 . TGTGCCAGCACCCGGCCGTACACCGGGGAGCTGTTTTTT CASTRPYTGELFF
TRBJ1-1 . TRBV4-3 few TGCGCCAGCAGCCAAGACTTAACCGGAAGAAACACTGAAGCTTTCTTT CASSQDLTGRNTEAFF
TRBJ2-3 . TRBV5-6 few TGTGCCAGCAGCTACGCAAAGCGGGTACCGCAGTATTTT CASSYAKRVPQYF
TRBJ2-1 TRBD2 TRBV7-2 . TGTGCCAGCAGCCGGACTTTAGCGGGGGGGCCGCGAAATGAGCAGTTCTTC CASSRTLAGGPRNEQFF
TRBJ1-1 . TRBV5-1 . TGCGCCAGCAGCTTTGGAAATGAAGCTTTCTTT CASSFGNEAFF
TRBJ2-3 . TRBV5-6 few TGTGCCAGCGGGAGGGGGGTAGATACGCAGTATTTT CASGRGVDTQYF
TRBJ1-5 . TRBV12-3/TRBV12-4 . TGTGCCAGCAGACCCCAGGGACGCAATCAGCCCCAGCATTTT CASRPQGRNQPQHF
TRBJ1-2 TRBD1 TRBV7-8 many TGTGCCAGCAGCTCCGGACAGGGAGTGGACGGCTACACCTTC CASSSGQGVDGYTF
TRBJ2-1 . TRBV7-2 . TGTGCCAGCAGCCCACCGGACTCCTCCTACAATGAGCAGTTCTTC CASSPPDSSYNEQFF
TRBJ2-1 . TRBV7-2 few TGTGCCAGCAGCTTGGCTCGGGCCGGGAACAATGAGCAGTTCTTC CASSLARAGNNEQFF
TRBJ1-5 . TRBV12-3/TRBV12-4 . TGTGCCAGCAGCTGGGGAGGGGTGAATCAGCCCCAGCATTTT CASSWGGVNQPQHF
TRBJ1-4 . TRBV5-1 . TGCGCCAGCAGCTTGGTAGGGGCGCCGGGTGAAAAACTGTTTTTT CASSLVGAPGEKLFF
TRBJ1-5 . TRBV6-2/TRBV6-3 few TGTGCCAGCTCCCGGGTGGGCAATCAGCCCCAGCATTTT CASSRVGNQPQHF
TRBJ1-1 . TRBV13 few TGTGCCAGCAGCCGCAGGGTGACTGAAGCTTTCTTT CASSRRVTEAFF
TRBJ2-2 . TRBV4-1 few TGCGCCACCTCAGCGAACACCGGGGAGCTGTTTTTT CATSANTGELFF
TRBJ1-1 . TRBV30 few TGTGCCTGGAGCTTTAGTGAGAACACTGAAGCTTTCTTT CAWSFSENTEAFF
TRBJ2-3 . TRBV7-2 . TGTGCCAGCGGGATCGGCACAGATACGCAGTATTTT CASGIGTDTQYF
TRBJ2-5 TRBD1 TRBV29-1 . TGCAGCGTCGCAACAGGGGTTGAGTACTTC CSVATGVEYF